This TCR beta chain originates from a study of human T cells and chemical hapten exposure. In the study overall: In the sensitization step, 2% DPC was placed on around 2 cm by around 2 cm of upper inner arm skin. After 6 days, upper back 0.01% DPC patch tests were scored.

Notes on the study in general: Once DPC sensitization occurred, TCRs above 1 in 1000 frequency showed no change.

Time point here: pre-sensitization, week 0. Regarding treatment: therapeutic diphenylcyclopropenone sensitization with weekly scalp DPC. Prior to each patch test being applied, blood was drawn. One entry per CDR3 protein results from TCRdb running MiXCR on the RACE reads. The repertoire holds roughly 38,000 distinct CDR3 sequences, with roughly an eighth as singletons. V was cut by 3 bases and J by 9 bases, with 12 bases left in between. Germline assignment: CDR1 SEHNR and CDR2 FQNEAQ (reference sequence). There are 13 residues in the CDR3. In the case of this clonotype: Its matching antigen is unknown.

The specimen was whole blood, collected in connection with sensitization to the hapten diphenylcyclopropenone (DPC). The receptor comes from a woman aged 25 to 45 with alopecia areata. Some clones in this sample may be carry-over from other donors' samples. The V and J genes are TRBV7-9 and TRBJ2-1, with D maybe TRBD1 (6 bases). CDR3 nucleotide sequence: TGTGCCAGCAGCTTGGCCCAGGGGATTGAGCAGTTCTTC. It translates to CASSLAQGIEQFF.